These 10 T cell receptor beta chains originate from one sample sequenced in a study of cytomegalovirus exposure and HLA in healthy donors. The PCR employed 60 Vbeta primers together with 13 Jbeta primers. Assay used: immunoSEQ multiplex PCR; TCRdb lists only in-frame clones, some missing. The sample lists approximately 140,000 clones, roughly 80% occurring once. The sequenced sample consisted of PBMCs. Every receptor here comes from a man in his forties in good health and CMV-seropositive.

This clone was found once. The chain is built from TRBV4-1 and TRBJ1-1; D gene uncertain. Germline-derived CDR1 and CDR2 are MGHRA and YSYEKL. The CDR3 extends over 15 amino acids. Trimming left V 0 bases short and J 0 bases short, with 8 bases between. The CDR3, as DNA: TGCGCCAGCAGCCAAGAAGGGAGGATGAACACTGAAGCTTTCTTT. Translation gives CASSQEGRMNTEAFF.

The rearrangement links TRBV2 to TRBJ2-7, with TRBD1 identical over 8 bases. The V gene end was trimmed by 8 bases and the J gene end by 4 bases; junction bases not matched to a gene: 10. CDR1 and CDR2 from the germline V gene are SNHLY and FYNNEI. This CDR3 has 14 residues. The CDR3 coding sequence is TGTGCCAGCTCTGTTCAGGGGGCGAGGTACGAGCAGTACTTC. As protein: CASSVQGARYEQYF.

The chain couples TRBV19 to TRBJ2-7; 12 bases line up with TRBD1. The V and J ends lost 9 bases and 6 bases, in that order; junction bases with no gene match: 18. Germline V gives CDR1 LNHDA, CDR2 SQIVND (reference sequence). The CDR3 length is 17 residues. The CDR3 sequence: CASATATRGTGGVEQYF. The CDR3 DNA reads as TGTGCCAGCGCTACTGCGACGAGGGGGACAGGGGGCGTCGAGCAGTACTTC. Full variable domain (remainder filled in from reference TRBV19 and TRBJ2-7): DGGITQSPKYLFRKEGQNVTLSCEQNLNHDAMYWYRQDPGQGLRLIYYSQIVNDFQKGDIAEGYSVSREKKESFPLTVTSAQKNPTAFYLCASATATRGTGGVEQYFGPGTRLTVT.

The V gene is TRBV18, the J gene TRBJ2-1, with no clear D. Germline CDR1 and CDR2: KGHSH and LQKENI. The CDR3 has 12 residues. V was trimmed by 6 bases and J by 4 bases, leaving 7 bases between them. The DNA of the CDR3 is TGTGCCAGCTCGTCAGTTTACAATGAGCAGTTCTTC. Translated, it gives CASSSVYNEQFF. Full variable domain (rest looked up from reference TRBV18 and TRBJ2-1): NAGVMQNPRHLVRRRGQEARLRCSPMKGHSHVYWYRQLPEEGLKFMVYLQKENIIDESGMPKERFSAEFPKEGPSILRIQQVVRGDSAAYFCASSSVYNEQFFGPGTRLTVL.

CDR3 protein: CASSSDRGRTGELFF. CDR3 DNA: TGTGCCAGCAGTTCTGACAGGGGGCGCACCGGGGAGCTGTTTTTT. The chain links TRBV6-5 to TRBJ2-2; 10 bases are a match to TRBD1. CDR3 length: 15 amino acids. Trimming removed 4 bases from V and 4 bases from J; junction bases left unmatched: 3. Per germline, CDR1 MNHEY and CDR2 SVGAGI.

For the CDR3, the DNA is TGTGCCAGCAGCTCGCGACTAGCGGGAGGCAATGAGCAGTTCTTC. Amino acid sequence: CASSSRLAGGNEQFF. The rearrangement uses TRBV5-4 and TRBJ2-1; 13 bases align to TRBD2. Trimming took 3 bases from V and 6 from J; bases not matched to a gene: 3. CDR1 SGHNT and CDR2 YYREEE come from the germline V gene (reference sequence). This CDR3 comprises 15 residues.

The chain joins TRBV11-3 to TRBJ2-7, with 13 bases aligning to TRBD2. The germline CDR1 and CDR2 sequences are SGHNT and YENEEA. V trimming: 1 base; J trimming: 5 bases; junction bases outside the gene matches: 11. The CDR3 totals 18 residues. CDR3 amino acids: CASSLGPLGTSGNHEQYF. The CDR3 DNA is TGTGCCAGCAGCTTAGGACCATTAGGGACTAGCGGGAATCACGAGCAGTACTTC.

The table lists this clone with a count of one. The rearrangement uses TRBV7-9 and TRBJ1-2, with unresolved D. This CDR3 is 14 amino acids long. Trimming pared 5 bases from V and 7 bases from J, leaving 17 bases between. Looked up from germline, CDR1 is SEHNR and CDR2 is FQNEAQ (reference sequence). The CDR3 spells CASSPLARLRGYTF. CDR3 in DNA: TGTGCCAGCAGCCCACTAGCGCGCCTCCGTGGCTACACCTTC.

This clone was seen just once. The V call is TRBV5-1, the J call TRBJ1-2; D possibly corresponds to TRBD1 (5 bases). This CDR3 is built from 12 residues. V was shortened by 0 bases and J by 6 bases, with 6 bases between the two germline ends. Germline CDR1 and CDR2: SGHRS and YFSETQ. The chain's CDR3 is CASSLVGDGYTF. Written as DNA, the CDR3 is TGCGCCAGCAGCTTGGTAGGGGATGGCTACACCTTC.

The J gene is TRBJ2-7, the V gene TRBV15; TRBD1 aligns across 7 bases. Germline CDR1 reads LNHNV; CDR2 reads YYDKDF (reference sequence). The junction had 13 bases not matched to a gene; V was cut back by 3 bases and J by 5 bases. The CDR3 covers 16 residues. The CDR3, as DNA: TGTGCCACCAGCAGCGAGGGGACAGCCAGTTTTGACGAGCAGTACTTC. Amino acid sequence: CATSSEGTASFDEQYF.